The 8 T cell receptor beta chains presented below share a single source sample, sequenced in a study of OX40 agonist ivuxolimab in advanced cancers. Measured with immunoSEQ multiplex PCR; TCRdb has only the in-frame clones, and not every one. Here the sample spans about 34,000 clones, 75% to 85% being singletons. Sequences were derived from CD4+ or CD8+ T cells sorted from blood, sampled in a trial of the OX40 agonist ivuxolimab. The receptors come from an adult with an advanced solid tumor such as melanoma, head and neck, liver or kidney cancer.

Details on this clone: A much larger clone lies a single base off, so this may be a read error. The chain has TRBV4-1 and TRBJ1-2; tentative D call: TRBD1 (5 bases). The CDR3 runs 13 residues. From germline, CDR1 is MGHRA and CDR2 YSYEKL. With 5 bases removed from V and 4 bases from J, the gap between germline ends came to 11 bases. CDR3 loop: CASSRVGGYGYTF. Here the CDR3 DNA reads TGCGCCAGCAGCAGGGTGGGGGGCTATGGCTACACCTTC.

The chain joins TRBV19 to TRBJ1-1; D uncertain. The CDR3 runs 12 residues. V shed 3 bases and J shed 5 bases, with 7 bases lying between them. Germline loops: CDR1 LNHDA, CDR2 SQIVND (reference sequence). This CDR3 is CASSIYGTEAFF. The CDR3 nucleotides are TGTGCCAGTAGTATCTACGGAACTGAAGCTTTCTTT.

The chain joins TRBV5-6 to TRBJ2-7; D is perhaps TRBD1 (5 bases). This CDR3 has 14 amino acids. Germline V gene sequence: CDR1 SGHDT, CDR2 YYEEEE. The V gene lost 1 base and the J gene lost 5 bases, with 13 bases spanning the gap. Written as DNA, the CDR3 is TGTGCCAGCAGCTTGTCCCTGGTAGGGGACGAGCAGTACTTC. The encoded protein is CASSLSLVGDEQYF.

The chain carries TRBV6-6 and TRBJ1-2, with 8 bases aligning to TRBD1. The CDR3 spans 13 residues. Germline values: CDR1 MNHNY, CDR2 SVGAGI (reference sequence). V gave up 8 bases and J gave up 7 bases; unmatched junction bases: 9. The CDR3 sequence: CASVFSGGSGYTF. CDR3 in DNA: TGTGCCAGCGTCTTTTCAGGGGGCTCTGGCTACACCTTC.

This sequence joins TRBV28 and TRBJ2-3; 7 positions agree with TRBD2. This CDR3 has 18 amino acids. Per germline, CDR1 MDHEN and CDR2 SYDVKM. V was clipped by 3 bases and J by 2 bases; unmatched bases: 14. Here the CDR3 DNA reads TGTGCCAGCAGTTTTTCCCTCCTACGGGAGGCTTCCACAGATACGCAGTATTTT. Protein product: CASSFSLLREASTDTQYF.

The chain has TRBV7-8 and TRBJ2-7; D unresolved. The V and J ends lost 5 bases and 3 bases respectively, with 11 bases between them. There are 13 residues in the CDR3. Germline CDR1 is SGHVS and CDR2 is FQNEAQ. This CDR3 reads CASSPDKVYEQYF. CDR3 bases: TGTGCCAGCAGCCCTGACAAGGTCTACGAGCAGTACTTC.

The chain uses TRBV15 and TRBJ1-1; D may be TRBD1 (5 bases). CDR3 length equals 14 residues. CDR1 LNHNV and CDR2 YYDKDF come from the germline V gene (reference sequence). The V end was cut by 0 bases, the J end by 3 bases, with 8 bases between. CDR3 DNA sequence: TGTGCCACCAGCAGAGAGCTGGGGGACACTGAAGCTTTCTTT. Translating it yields CATSRELGDTEAFF. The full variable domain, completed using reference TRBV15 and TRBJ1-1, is DAMVIQNPRYQVTQFGKPVTLSCSQTLNHNVMYWYQQKSSQAPKLLFHYYDKDFNNEADTPDNFQSRRPNTSFCFLDIRSPGLGDTAMYLCATSRELGDTEAFFGQGTRLTVV.

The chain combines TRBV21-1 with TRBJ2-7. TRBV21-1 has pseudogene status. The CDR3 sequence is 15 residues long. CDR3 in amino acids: CASRMHIHVLDEQYF. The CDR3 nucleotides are TGTGCCAGCAGAATGCATATACACGTGTTAGACGAGCAGTACTTC.